These 29 T cell receptor beta chains share one sample of origin, sequenced in a study of blood T cell repertoires in COVID-19. The assay was immunoSEQ multiplex PCR, and TCRdb's table has in-frame clones only and misses some. The sample has about 140,000 clones, roughly 80% seen once. The sample was peripheral blood. These receptors were collected from a man aged 50 to 60 with acute or convalescent COVID-19.

The chain has TRBV5-5 and TRBJ2-1, with D tentatively TRBD1 (6 bases). There are 14 residues in the CDR3. CDR1 and CDR2 (germline): SGHKS, YYEKEE (reference sequence). The ends were cut back, 0 bases at V and 5 bases at J, with 9 bases in the middle. The CDR3 DNA reads TGTGCCAGCAGCTTGGGACAGGTTAACAATGAGCAGTTCTTC. Protein: CASSLGQVNNEQFF.

The CDR3 is CAWSSTGAGQPQHF. The DNA of the CDR3 is TGTGCCTGGAGTAGTACAGGGGCGGGTCAGCCCCAGCATTTT. The J gene is TRBJ1-5, the V gene TRBV30; 7 positions agree with TRBD1. CDR3 length: 14 amino acids. With 2 bases clipped from V and 6 bases from J, the junction kept 7 bases outside the gene matches. Germline-derived CDR1 and CDR2 are GTSNPN and SVGIG (reference sequence).

V gene TRBV9 combines with J gene TRBJ1-4; D may be TRBD1 (6 bases). This CDR3 comprises 14 residues. In germline, CDR1 is SGDLS, CDR2 YYNGEE. V gave up 0 bases and J gave up 4 bases, with 7 bases separating them. CDR3: CASSVEDSNEKLFF. The CDR3 nucleotides are TGTGCCAGCAGCGTAGAGGACAGTAATGAAAAACTGTTTTTT. Looking up the rest from reference TRBV9 and TRBJ1-4 gives the full variable domain: DSGVTQTPKHLITATGQRVTLRCSPRSGDLSVYWYQQSLDQGLQFLIQYYNGEERAKGNILERFSAQQFPDLHSELNLSSLELGDSALYFCASSVEDSNEKLFFGSGTQLSVL.

The chain uses TRBV3-1 (or the pseudogene TRBV3-2) and TRBJ1-2, with D tentatively TRBD1 (6 bases). V lost 1 base and J lost 5, with 11 bases in between. The CDR3 length is 14 residues. Germline CDR1 LGHDT, CDR2 YNNKEL (reference sequence). The CDR3 nucleotides are TGTGCCAGCAGCCAAGGACAGGCCCTTTATGGCTACACCTTC. Protein: CASSQGQALYGYTF.

The chain combines TRBV6-5 with TRBJ2-7; D gene ambiguous. The CDR3 totals 14 residues. V was trimmed by 2 bases and J by 1 base, leaving 9 bases between them. Germline V gene data show CDR1 as MNHEY and CDR2 as SVGAGI. The CDR3 loop is CASSYRQDSYEQYF. In DNA form, the CDR3 reads TGTGCCAGCAGTTACAGGCAGGATTCCTACGAGCAGTACTTC.

The chain has TRBV5-1 and TRBJ1-3, with 8 bases fitting TRBD1. Trimming cost V 5 bases and J 4 bases; bases outside gene matches: 11. From germline, CDR1 is SGHRS and CDR2 YFSETQ. This CDR3 comprises 16 residues. In DNA form, the CDR3 reads TGCGCCAGCAGTCACCGACAGGGGCAAACCGGAAACACCATATATTTT. Amino acid sequence: CASSHRQGQTGNTIYF.

The V call is TRBV28, the J call TRBJ2-6, with unresolved D. The CDR3 spans 13 residues. Germline V gene data show CDR1 as MDHEN and CDR2 as SYDVKM. Trimming took off 8 bases at V and 0 bases at J, with 5 bases between the two ends. CDR3 in DNA: TGTGCCAGCGTTCTCTCTGGGGCCAACGTCCTGACTTTC. Amino acid sequence: CASVLSGANVLTF.

The chain carries TRBV30 and TRBJ1-4, with 7 bases matching TRBD1. CDR3 length: 15 amino acids. J was trimmed by 8 bases and V by 3 bases; bases with no gene match: 12. Germline V gene data show CDR1 as GTSNPN and CDR2 as SVGIG (reference sequence). The CDR3 region is CAWSPTETGKEKLFF. In DNA form, the CDR3 reads TGTGCCTGGAGCCCCACTGAGACAGGGAAAGAAAAACTGTTTTTT.

The rearrangement joins TRBV29-1 to TRBJ1-2; D perhaps matches TRBD1 (6 bases). The germline CDR1 and CDR2 sequences are SQVTM and ANQGSEA. The ends were cut back, 7 bases at V and 3 bases at J, with 15 bases in the middle. The CDR3 is made up of 13 amino acids. The CDR3 is CSALTGQDYGYTF. The CDR3 bases are TGCAGCGCCTTGACAGGCCAGGACTATGGCTACACCTTC. The full variable domain, rest sourced from reference TRBV29-1 and TRBJ1-2, is SAVISQKPSRDICQRGTSLTIQCQVDSQVTMMFWYRQQPGQSLTLIATANQGSEATYESGFVIDKFPISRPNLTFSTLTVSNMSPEDSSIYLCSALTGQDYGYTFGSGTRLTVV.

The rearrangement joins TRBV27 to TRBJ2-7, with D maybe TRBD2 (6 bases). The V gene's germline CDR1 is MNHEY and CDR2 SMNVEV (reference sequence). The CDR3 has 15 amino acids. Trimming shortened V by 3 bases and J by 2 bases, and 14 bases separated the two germline ends. The CDR3 protein is CASSFGREPTYEQYF. DNA for the CDR3: TGTGCCAGCAGTTTCGGGCGGGAACCAACCTACGAGCAGTACTTC.

J is TRBJ1-1 and V is TRBV3-1 (or the pseudogene TRBV3-2); D not certain. The CDR3 extends over 14 amino acids. Germline V gene lookup returns CDR1 LGHDT and CDR2 YNNKEL (reference sequence). V lost 4 bases, J lost 10 bases, and 19 bases lay in between. CDR3 sequence: CASSLGEVQPGAFF. The CDR3, as DNA: TGTGCCAGCAGCCTCGGGGAGGTTCAACCGGGAGCTTTCTTT.

J is TRBJ2-2 and V is TRBV11-3, with 8 bases matching TRBD1. The length of the CDR3 is 16 residues. Germline V gene lookup returns CDR1 SGHNT and CDR2 YENEEA. The V gene end was trimmed by 3 bases and the J gene end by 4 bases; junction bases not matched to a gene: 7. This chain's CDR3 is CASSLGAGTGTGELFF. The CDR3 nucleotides read TGTGCCAGCAGCTTGGGGGCAGGGACAGGCACCGGGGAGCTGTTTTTT.

The chain recombines TRBV9 with TRBJ1-1; the match to TRBD1 covers 7 bases. From germline, CDR1 is SGDLS and CDR2 YYNGEE. The CDR3 is made up of 16 amino acids. Unmatched junction bases numbered 11, after V lost 1 base and J lost 5 bases. CDR3 in amino acids: CASSVWERGGGTEAFF. In DNA, the CDR3 is TGTGCCAGCAGCGTATGGGAAAGAGGGGGCGGAACTGAAGCTTTCTTT.

The gene calls are TRBV6-1 and TRBJ2-7; TRBD2 matches at 10 bases. From germline, CDR1 is MNHNS and CDR2 SASEGT. V shed 0 bases, J shed 5 bases, and the junction held 16 bases outside the gene matches. This CDR3 is built from 19 residues. The CDR3 DNA reads as TGTGCCAGCAGTGAAGCCTCGCTAGCGGGGGAACATTTGCGCGACGAGCAGTACTTC. Translating it yields CASSEASLAGEHLRDEQYF.

J is TRBJ2-3 and V is TRBV20-1, with 9 bases lining up with TRBD2. The germline CDR1 and CDR2 sequences are DFQATT and SNEGSKA (reference sequence). The junction had 4 bases not matched to a gene; V was cut back by 3 bases and J by 3 bases. The CDR3 runs 14 residues. The CDR3 spells CSASVAGVTDTQYF. The CDR3 coding sequence is TGCAGTGCTAGTGTAGCGGGGGTGACAGATACGCAGTATTTT.

This chain uses TRBV4-1 with TRBJ2-7; 12 bases line up with TRBD2. This CDR3 region has 17 residues. Germline CDR1 reads MGHRA; CDR2 reads YSYEKL. V dropped 0 bases and J dropped 6; count of bases not matched to a gene: 9. CDR3 DNA sequence: TGCGCCAGCAGCCAAGAGGCGACTAGCGGGGGTTGGTTCGAGCAGTACTTC. It translates to CASSQEATSGGWFEQYF.

This chain joins TRBV19 and TRBJ1-2; D gene ambiguous. Trimming took off 7 bases at V and 2 bases at J, with 11 bases between the two ends. Germline V CDR1 and CDR2: LNHDA, SQIVND (reference sequence). The CDR3 length is 13 residues. Here the CDR3 reads CASKIAENYGYTF. The CDR3 DNA reads as TGTGCCAGTAAGATAGCCGAGAACTATGGCTACACCTTC.

The chain joins TRBV5-1 to TRBJ2-2, with 11 bases identical to TRBD2. Trimming at V came to 4 bases and at J to 8 bases, leaving 7 bases not matched to a gene. This CDR3 region has 15 residues. The germline V gene encodes CDR1 SGHRS and CDR2 YFSETQ. The CDR3 here is CASSPTSGGTGELFF. DNA of the CDR3: TGCGCCAGCAGCCCCACTAGCGGGGGAACGGGGGAGCTGTTTTTT. The whole variable domain, remainder taken from reference TRBV5-1 and TRBJ2-2, is KAGVTQTPRYLIKTRGQQVTLSCSPISGHRSVSWYQQTPGQGLQFLFEYFSETQRNKGNFPGRFSGRQFSNSRSEMNVSTLELGDSALYLCASSPTSGGTGELFFGEGSRLTVL.

This clone was counted only a few times. The genes are TRBV11-2 and TRBJ2-3; 8 bases fit TRBD2. The CDR3 consists of 15 residues. V dropped 6 bases and J dropped 4; count of bases not matched to a gene: 9. Germline V lookup: CDR1 SGHAT, CDR2 FQNNGV. The CDR3 sequence is CASRPIGGASDTQYF. Here the CDR3 DNA reads TGTGCCAGCAGACCGATCGGGGGGGCCTCAGATACGCAGTATTTT.

The rearrangement links TRBV19 to TRBJ1-5; a possible D gene is TRBD1 (5 bases). The V end lost 5 bases, the J end lost 1 base, and 12 bases lay between the germline ends. This CDR3 has 15 amino acids. Germline CDR1 is LNHDA and CDR2 is SQIVND (reference sequence). The CDR3 coding sequence is TGTGCCAGTAGTGTCGCGGGGGGGAGCAATCAGCCCCAGCATTTT. It encodes CASSVAGGSNQPQHF.

The chain combines TRBV24-1 with TRBJ2-3; 10 bases match TRBD2. Germline values: CDR1 KGHDR, CDR2 SFDVKD. The CDR3 contains 16 residues. V shed 4 bases and J 5 bases; nucleotides not matched to a gene: 8. The CDR3 DNA sequence: TGTGCCACCAGTGACCCAGCGGGGGGGCAGGAAGATACGCAGTATTTT. Translated, it gives CATSDPAGGQEDTQYF.

CDR3 DNA: TGTGCCAGTGTACGGGGGTCGAACACCGGGGAGCTGTTTTTT. Translating gives CASVRGSNTGELFF. The V call is TRBV2, the J call TRBJ2-2; TRBD2 is a possible D gene (6 bases). The CDR3 sequence is 14 residues long. Germline V lookup: CDR1 SNHLY, CDR2 FYNNEI. The V end was cut by 9 bases, the J end by 0 bases, with 11 bases between.

The chain couples TRBV18 to TRBJ2-1; TRBD2 matches at 13 bases. The CDR3 is 19 residues long. CDR1 is KGHSH, CDR2 LQKENI, per germline. Trimming at V came to 5 bases and at J to 0 bases, leaving 10 bases not matched to a gene. The CDR3 coding sequence is TGTGCCAGCTCAAGTTCCGGGACTAGCGGGGTGGGCTCCTACAATGAGCAGTTCTTC. Translating it yields CASSSSGTSGVGSYNEQFF.

This clone was counted a few times. Here the CDR3 reads CASSSSKGEEKLFF. The CDR3 DNA reads TGTGCCAGCAGTTCGTCTAAGGGGGAGGAAAAACTGTTTTTT. The J gene is TRBJ1-4, the V gene TRBV28; a possible D gene is TRBD1 (6 bases). The CDR3 has 14 residues. The V end was cut by 4 bases, the J end by 8 bases, with 14 bases between. Germline assignment: CDR1 MDHEN and CDR2 SYDVKM.

The chain couples TRBV19 to TRBJ2-3; TRBD1 agrees at 9 bases. CDR3 length: 15 residues. Trimming cost V 5 bases and J 6 bases; bases outside gene matches: 9. Germline-derived CDR1 and CDR2 are LNHDA and SQIVND (reference sequence). The CDR3 region is CASSHRDRERDTQYF. The CDR3, as DNA: TGTGCCAGTAGTCACCGGGACAGGGAGAGGGATACGCAGTATTTT.

The table lists this clone with a few counts. This rearrangement joins TRBV15 to TRBJ1-1, with D perhaps TRBD1 (5 bases). This CDR3 has 16 amino acids. The germline CDR1 and CDR2 sequences are LNHNV and YYDKDF (reference sequence). The V gene lost 2 bases and the J gene lost 5 bases, with 18 bases spanning the gap. CDR3 protein: CATSRPMGQGGTEAFF. DNA for the CDR3: TGTGCCACCAGCAGACCGATGGGCCAGGGAGGAACTGAAGCTTTCTTT.

This chain uses TRBV6-5 with TRBJ1-2; D unresolved. Trimming removed 8 bases from V and 5 bases from J, with 9 bases in between. CDR1 and CDR2 from the germline V gene are MNHEY and SVGAGI. The CDR3 contains 11 residues. CDR3 loop: CASGDGYGYTF. The CDR3 DNA reads as TGTGCCAGCGGAGACGGATATGGCTACACCTTC.

This chain joins TRBV19 and TRBJ1-1; D perhaps matches TRBD1 (5 bases). Germline CDR1 reads LNHDA; CDR2 reads SQIVND (reference sequence). V was trimmed by 3 bases and J by 0 bases, leaving 14 bases between them. This CDR3 is built from 16 residues. CDR3 loop: CASSIALTAMNTEAFF. The CDR3 DNA is TGTGCCAGTAGTATCGCCCTGACAGCCATGAACACTGAAGCTTTCTTT. The whole variable domain, remainder taken from reference TRBV19 and TRBJ1-1, is DGGITQSPKYLFRKEGQNVTLSCEQNLNHDAMYWYRQDPGQGLRLIYYSQIVNDFQKGDIAEGYSVSREKKESFPLTVTSAQKNPTAFYLCASSIALTAMNTEAFFGQGTRLTVV.

This clone was seen only a few times. The V gene is TRBV11-2, the J gene TRBJ2-2; 7 positions match TRBD2. In germline, CDR1 is SGHAT, CDR2 FQNNGV. The CDR3 consists of 17 residues. V trimming: 6 bases; J trimming: 4 bases; junction bases outside the gene matches: 14. CDR3 bases: TGTGCCAGCAGGAAATCCCTCACGGGGGGTCGCACCGGGGAGCTGTTTTTT. It is translated as CASRKSLTGGRTGELFF.